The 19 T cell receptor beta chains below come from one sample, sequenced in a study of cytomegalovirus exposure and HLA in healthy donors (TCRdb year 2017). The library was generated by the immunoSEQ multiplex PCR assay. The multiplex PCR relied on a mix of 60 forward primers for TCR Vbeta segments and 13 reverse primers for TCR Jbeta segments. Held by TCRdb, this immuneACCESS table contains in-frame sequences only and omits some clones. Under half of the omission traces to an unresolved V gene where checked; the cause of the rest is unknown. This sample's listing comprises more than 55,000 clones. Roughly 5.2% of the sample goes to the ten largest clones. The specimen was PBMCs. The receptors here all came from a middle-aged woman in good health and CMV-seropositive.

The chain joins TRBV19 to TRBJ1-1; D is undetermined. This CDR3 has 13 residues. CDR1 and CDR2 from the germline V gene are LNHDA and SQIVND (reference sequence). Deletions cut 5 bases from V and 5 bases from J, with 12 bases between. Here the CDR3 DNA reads TGTGCCAGTAGTTATAATGCCGGGACTGAAGCTTTCTTT. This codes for CASSYNAGTEAFF.

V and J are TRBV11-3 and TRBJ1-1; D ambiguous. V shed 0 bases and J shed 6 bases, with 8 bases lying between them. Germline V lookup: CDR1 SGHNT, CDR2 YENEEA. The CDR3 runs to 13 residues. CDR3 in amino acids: CASSLDGISEAFF. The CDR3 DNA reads TGTGCCAGCAGCTTAGACGGGATTTCTGAAGCTTTCTTT.

CDR3 DNA sequence: TGTGCCAGCAGTTTCCCCCAGGAGGGCGGCACAGATACGCAGTATTTT. Translated, it gives CASSFPQEGGTDTQYF. The chain uses TRBV28 and TRBJ2-3; D might be TRBD2 (6 bases). The V gene lost 3 bases and the J gene lost 1 base, with 14 bases spanning the gap. Looked up from germline, CDR1 is MDHEN and CDR2 is SYDVKM. The CDR3 totals 16 residues.

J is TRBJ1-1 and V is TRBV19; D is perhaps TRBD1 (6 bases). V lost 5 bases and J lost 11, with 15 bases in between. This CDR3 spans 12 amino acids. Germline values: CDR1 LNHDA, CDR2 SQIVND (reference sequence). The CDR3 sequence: CASSSSTQGAFF. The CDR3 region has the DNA TGTGCCAGTAGTTCAAGCACCCAGGGGGCTTTCTTT.

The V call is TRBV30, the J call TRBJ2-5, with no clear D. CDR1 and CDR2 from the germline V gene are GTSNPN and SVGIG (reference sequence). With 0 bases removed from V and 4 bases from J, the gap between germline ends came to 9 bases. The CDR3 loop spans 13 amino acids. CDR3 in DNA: TGTGCCTGGAGTGTATACTCAGGAGAGACCCAGTACTTC. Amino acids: CAWSVYSGETQYF.

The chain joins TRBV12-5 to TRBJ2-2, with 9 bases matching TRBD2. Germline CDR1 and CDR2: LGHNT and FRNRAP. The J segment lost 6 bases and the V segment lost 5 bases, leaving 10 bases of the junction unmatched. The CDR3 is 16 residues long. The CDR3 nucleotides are TGTGCTAGTGGTCCCACGATGGCGGGGGGGCCCGGGGAGCTGTTTTTT. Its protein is CASGPTMAGGPGELFF.

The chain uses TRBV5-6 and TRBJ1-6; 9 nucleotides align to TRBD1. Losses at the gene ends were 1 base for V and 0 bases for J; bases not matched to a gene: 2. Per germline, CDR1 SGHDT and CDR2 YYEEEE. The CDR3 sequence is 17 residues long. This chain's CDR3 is CASSLTGGISYNSPLHF. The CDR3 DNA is TGTGCCAGCAGCTTGACAGGGGGCATCTCCTATAATTCACCCCTCCACTTT. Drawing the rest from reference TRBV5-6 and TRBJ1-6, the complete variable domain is DAGVTQSPTHLIKTRGQQVTLRCSPKSGHDTVSWYQQALGQGPQFIFQYYEEEERQRGNFPDRFSGHQFPNYSSELNVNALLLGDSALYLCASSLTGGISYNSPLHFGNGTRLTVT.

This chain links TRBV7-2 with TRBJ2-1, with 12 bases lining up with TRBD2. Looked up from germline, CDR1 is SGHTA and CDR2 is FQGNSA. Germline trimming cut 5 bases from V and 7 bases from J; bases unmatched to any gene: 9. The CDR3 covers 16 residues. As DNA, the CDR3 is TGTGCCAGCAGCGGGTCTAGCGGGGGGGAGGATAATGAGCAGTTCTTC. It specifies CASSGSSGGEDNEQFF.

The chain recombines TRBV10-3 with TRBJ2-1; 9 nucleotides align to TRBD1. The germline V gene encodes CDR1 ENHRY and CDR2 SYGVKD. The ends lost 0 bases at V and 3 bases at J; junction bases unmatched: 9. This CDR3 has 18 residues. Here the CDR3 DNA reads TGTGCCATCAGTGAGTCGAGGAGCCGGGACAGGGTCTACAATGAGCAGTTCTTC. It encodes CAISESRSRDRVYNEQFF.

The chain's CDR3 is CSGHPHGHYTDTQYF. As DNA, the CDR3 is TGCAGCGGACACCCCCATGGACATTACACAGATACGCAGTATTTT. The rearrangement links TRBV29-1 to TRBJ2-3, with D perhaps TRBD1 (5 bases). The CDR3 totals 15 residues. V was clipped by 7 bases and J by 2 bases, with 19 bases between them. Looked up from germline, CDR1 is SQVTM and CDR2 is ANQGSEA.

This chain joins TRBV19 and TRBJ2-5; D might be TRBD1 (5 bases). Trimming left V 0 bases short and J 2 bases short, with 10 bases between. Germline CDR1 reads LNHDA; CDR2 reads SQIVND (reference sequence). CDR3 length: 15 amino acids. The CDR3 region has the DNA TGTGCCAGTAGTATAGATCTCGGACATCAAGAGACCCAGTACTTC. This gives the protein CASSIDLGHQETQYF.

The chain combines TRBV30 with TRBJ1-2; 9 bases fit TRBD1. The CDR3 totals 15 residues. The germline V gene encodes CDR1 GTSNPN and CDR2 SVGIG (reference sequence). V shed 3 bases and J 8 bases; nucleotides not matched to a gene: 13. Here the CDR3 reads CAWRRDRAKLWGYTF. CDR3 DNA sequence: TGTGCCTGGAGGCGGGACAGGGCTAAACTTTGGGGCTACACCTTC. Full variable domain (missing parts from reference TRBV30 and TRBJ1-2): SQTIHQWPATLVQPVGSPLSLECTVEGTSNPNLYWYRQAAGRGLQLLFYSVGIGQISSEVPQNLSASRPQDRQFILSSKKLLLSDSGFYLCAWRRDRAKLWGYTFGSGTRLTVV.

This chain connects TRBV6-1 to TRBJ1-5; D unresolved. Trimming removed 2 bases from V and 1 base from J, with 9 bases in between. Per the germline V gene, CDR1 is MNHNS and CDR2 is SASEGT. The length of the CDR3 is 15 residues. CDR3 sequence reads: CASSERGLSNQPQHF. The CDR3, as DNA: TGTGCCAGCAGTGAAAGAGGGTTGAGCAATCAGCCCCAGCATTTT.

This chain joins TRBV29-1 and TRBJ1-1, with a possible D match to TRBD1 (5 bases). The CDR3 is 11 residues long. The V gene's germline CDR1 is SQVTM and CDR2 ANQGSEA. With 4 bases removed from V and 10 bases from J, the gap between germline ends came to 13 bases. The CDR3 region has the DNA TGCAGCGTTGGCATGGACACCCGAGCTTTCTTT. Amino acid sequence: CSVGMDTRAFF.

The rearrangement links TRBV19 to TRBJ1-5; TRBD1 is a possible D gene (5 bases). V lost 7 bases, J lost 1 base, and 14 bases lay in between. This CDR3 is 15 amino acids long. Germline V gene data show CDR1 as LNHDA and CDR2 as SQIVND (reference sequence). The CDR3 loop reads CASNPGYLSNQPQHF. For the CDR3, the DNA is TGTGCCAGTAATCCAGGGTATCTCAGCAATCAGCCCCAGCATTTT.

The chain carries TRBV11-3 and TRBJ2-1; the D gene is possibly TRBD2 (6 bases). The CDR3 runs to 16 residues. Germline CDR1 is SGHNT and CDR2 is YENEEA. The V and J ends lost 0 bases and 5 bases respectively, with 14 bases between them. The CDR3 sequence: CASSLETGDVNNEQFF. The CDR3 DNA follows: TGTGCCAGCAGCTTAGAGACGGGAGATGTTAACAATGAGCAGTTCTTC.

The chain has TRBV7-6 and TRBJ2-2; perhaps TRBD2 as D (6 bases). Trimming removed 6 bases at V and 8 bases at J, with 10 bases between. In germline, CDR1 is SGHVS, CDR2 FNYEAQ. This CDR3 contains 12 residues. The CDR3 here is CASSYGGGELFF. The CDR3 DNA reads TGTGCCAGCAGTTACGGAGGGGGGGAGCTGTTTTTT.

The CDR3 region has the DNA TGTGCCAGCAGCCCCTGGACAGGGACCGGGGATACGCAGTATTTT. As protein: CASSPWTGTGDTQYF. The chain joins TRBV7-9 to TRBJ2-3; 8 nucleotides agree with TRBD1. The length of the CDR3 is 15 residues. The germline gives CDR1 SEHNR, CDR2 FQNEAQ (reference sequence). V lost 5 bases to trimming and J lost 6 bases; unmatched junction nucleotides: 10.

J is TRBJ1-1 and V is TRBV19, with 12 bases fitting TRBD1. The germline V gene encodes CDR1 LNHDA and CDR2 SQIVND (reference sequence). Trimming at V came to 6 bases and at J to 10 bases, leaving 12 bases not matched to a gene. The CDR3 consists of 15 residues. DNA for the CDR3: TGTGCCAGTAGAGGGCCGGGACAGGGGGCATGGGGAGCTTTCTTT. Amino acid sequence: CASRGPGQGAWGAFF.